The present entry profiles one T cell receptor (beta chain) with its context. Its target is unknown. The V gene's germline CDR1 is ENHRY and CDR2 SYGVKD. The V and J ends lost 6 bases and 0 bases, in that order; junction bases with no gene match: 10. The CDR3 spans 19 residues. The sample comes from a study of blood T cells in healthy people across ages. Study outcomes and limitations: PBMCs that were unsorted prevented a conclusive naive versus antigen-experienced comparison.

Sample-barcoded 5' priming and a J-beta primer mix drove a second PCR of roughly 6 to 12 cycles. TCRdb called the 5' RACE reads again in MiXCR, with one record for every CDR3 protein. Here the sample spans about 1.7 million distinct CDR3 sequences, approximately 28% being singletons. The chain links TRBV10-3 to TRBJ2-1; 14 bases line up with TRBD2. The receptor's source is a woman between 25 and 40 years old in good health. Specimen: blood. CDR3 region: CAIRTLGLAGGDSYNEQFF. The DNA of the CDR3 is TGTGCCATCAGGACATTAGGACTAGCGGGAGGAGACTCCTACAATGAGCAGTTCTTC.